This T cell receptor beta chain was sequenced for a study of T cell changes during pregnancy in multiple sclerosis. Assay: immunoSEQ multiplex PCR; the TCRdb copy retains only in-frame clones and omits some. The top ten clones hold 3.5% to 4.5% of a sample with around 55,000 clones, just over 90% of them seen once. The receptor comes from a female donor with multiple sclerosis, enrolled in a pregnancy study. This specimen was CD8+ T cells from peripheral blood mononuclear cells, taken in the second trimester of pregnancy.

CDR3 DNA sequence: TGCAGCGTTGAAGGACATGATTCCTACAATGAGCAGTTCTTC. Its protein is CSVEGHDSYNEQFF. This chain joins TRBV29-1 and TRBJ2-1; no clear D gene. The V gene lost 1 base and the J gene lost 1 base, with 8 bases spanning the gap. Germline CDR1 SQVTM, CDR2 ANQGSEA. The CDR3 consists of 14 residues.